A single sample gave rise to the 4 T cell receptor beta chains below, sequenced in a study of CD8 T cells in Susac syndrome. It was with random hexamers that about 0.45 to 1 ug RNA was reverse transcribed. TCRdb reprocessed the immunoSEQ multiplex PCR reads via MiXCR and lists one record per CDR3 protein. The sample yields approximately 120,000 distinct CDR3 sequences, approximately 89% seen once. The sequencing sample was made of CD8+ T cells from PBMCs. Receptor source: a human donor with multiple sclerosis.

V is TRBV5-4 and J is TRBJ1-1; no clear D gene. This CDR3 comprises 14 residues. CDR1 SGHNT and CDR2 YYREEE come from the germline V gene (reference sequence). The ends were cut back, 5 bases at V and 3 bases at J, with 14 bases in the middle. The CDR3 loop reads CASRPGGEHTEAFF. The CDR3 coding sequence is TGTGCCAGCAGGCCCGGCGGGGAACACACTGAAGCTTTCTTT. Using reference TRBV5-4 and TRBJ1-1 for the parts outside the CDR3, the full variable domain is ETGVTQSPTHLIKTRGQQVTLRCSSQSGHNTVSWYQQALGQGPQFIFQYYREEENGRGNFPPRFSGLQFPNYSSELNVNALELDDSALYLCASRPGGEHTEAFFGQGTRLTVV.

The chain uses TRBV29-1 and TRBJ2-7; D possibly corresponds to TRBD1 (6 bases). CDR1 is SQVTM and CDR2 is ANQGSEA in the germline V gene. Trimming left V 3 bases short and J 2 bases short, with 14 bases between. The CDR3 runs to 14 residues. CDR3 nucleotide sequence: TGCAGCGTTGAGTCAGGGGCTGACCCCTACGAGCAGTACTTC. Protein: CSVESGADPYEQYF.

This chain joins TRBV7-9 and TRBJ1-2; D remains unclear. Trimming pared 1 base from V and 4 bases from J, leaving 13 bases between. This CDR3 has 15 residues. CDR1 and CDR2 from the germline V gene are SEHNR and FQNEAQ (reference sequence). CDR3 sequence: CASSLEGPGSYGYTF. The CDR3 DNA sequence: TGTGCCAGCAGCTTAGAGGGTCCAGGTTCCTATGGCTACACCTTC.

This chain joins TRBV7-9 and TRBJ1-4; no definite D call. The CDR3 is 15 residues long. Trimming pared 5 bases from V and 7 bases from J, leaving 17 bases between. In germline, CDR1 is SEHNR, CDR2 FQNEAQ (reference sequence). The CDR3 DNA is TGTGCCAGCAGCGCGGGCACGGTGGGCAGTGAAAAACTGTTTTTT. Encoded protein: CASSAGTVGSEKLFF.